This TCR beta chain stems from a study of blood T cell repertoires in COVID-19. CDR3 length equals 16 residues. Trimming took 3 bases from V and 2 from J; bases not matched to a gene: 5. Germline CDR1 is LNHNV and CDR2 is YYDKDF (reference sequence). Data came from immunoSEQ multiplex PCR; TCRdb stores just in-frame clones and leaves some out. The table has some 75,000 clones, roughly four fifths seen once. The V gene is TRBV15, the J gene TRBJ2-3, with 10 bases fitting TRBD2. The source of this sequence is an elderly woman with active or convalescent COVID-19. The sequencing sample was made of peripheral blood. The CDR3 bases are TGTGCCACCAGCAGGGACCTAGCGGGGGCCACAGATACGCAGTATTTT. Amino acids: CATSRDLAGATDTQYF. The full variable domain, with the rest looked up from reference TRBV15 and TRBJ2-3, is DAMVIQNPRYQVTQFGKPVTLSCSQTLNHNVMYWYQQKSSQAPKLLFHYYDKDFNNEADTPDNFQSRRPNTSFCFLDIRSPGLGDTAMYLCATSRDLAGATDTQYFGPGTRLTVL.